What follows is one TCR beta chain and its context. The antigen is not known. The entirety of the isolated RNA underwent reverse transcription, so expressed TCRB transcripts were sequenced. The method was immunoSEQ multiplex PCR; TCRdb's version includes in-frame clones alone and lacks a portion of them. Among about 360,000 clones listed, around 12% were seen once. This entry is derived from a study of beta chain features in type 1 diabetes. Whole-study results and caveats: Type 1 diabetes patients showed fewer insertions and more deletions at VDJ junctions.

The CDR3 loop spans 14 amino acids. Germline loops: CDR1 MDHEN, CDR2 SYDVKM. V was pared by 7 bases and J by 5 bases, with 9 bases of the junction left unmatched. Sequenced material: naive CD4+ T cells from blood. This clonotype was obtained from a man younger than 35 in good health. The rearrangement uses TRBV28 and TRBJ2-7, with TRBD2 matching over 9 bases. The CDR3 DNA sequence: TGTGCCAGCACGGAAGCGGGAGGTTACGACGAGCAGTACTTC. Translation gives CASTEAGGYDEQYF.